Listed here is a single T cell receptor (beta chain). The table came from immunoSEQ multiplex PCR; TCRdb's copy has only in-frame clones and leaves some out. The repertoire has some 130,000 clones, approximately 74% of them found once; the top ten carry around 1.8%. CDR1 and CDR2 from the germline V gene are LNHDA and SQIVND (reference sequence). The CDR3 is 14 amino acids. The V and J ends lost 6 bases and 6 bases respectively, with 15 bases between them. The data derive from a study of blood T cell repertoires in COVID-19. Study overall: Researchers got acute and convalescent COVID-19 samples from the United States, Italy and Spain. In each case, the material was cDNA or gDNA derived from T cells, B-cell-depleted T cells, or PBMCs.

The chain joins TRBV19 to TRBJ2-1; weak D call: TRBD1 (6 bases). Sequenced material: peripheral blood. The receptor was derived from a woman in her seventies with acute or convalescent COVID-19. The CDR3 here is CASRQGSVVNEQFF. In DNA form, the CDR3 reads TGTGCCAGTAGACAGGGAAGTGTGGTCAATGAGCAGTTCTTC.